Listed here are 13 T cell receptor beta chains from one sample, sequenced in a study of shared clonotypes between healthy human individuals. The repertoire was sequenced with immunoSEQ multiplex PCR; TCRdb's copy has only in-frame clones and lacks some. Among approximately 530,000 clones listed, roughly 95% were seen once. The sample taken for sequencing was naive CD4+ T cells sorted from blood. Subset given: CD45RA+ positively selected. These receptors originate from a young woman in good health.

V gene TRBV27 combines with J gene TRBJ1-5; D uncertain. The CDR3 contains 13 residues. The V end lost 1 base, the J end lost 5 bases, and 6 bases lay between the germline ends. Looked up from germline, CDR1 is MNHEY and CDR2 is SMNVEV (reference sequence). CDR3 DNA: TGTGCCAGCAGTTTATTGCGAGATCAGCCCCAGCATTTT. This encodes CASSLLRDQPQHF.

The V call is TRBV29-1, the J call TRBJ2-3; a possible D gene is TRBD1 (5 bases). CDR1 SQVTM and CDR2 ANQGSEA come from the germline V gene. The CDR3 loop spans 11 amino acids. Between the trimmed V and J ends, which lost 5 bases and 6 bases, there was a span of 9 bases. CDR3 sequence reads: CSVRGPDTQYF. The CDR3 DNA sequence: TGCAGCGTTAGGGGTCCGGATACGCAGTATTTT.

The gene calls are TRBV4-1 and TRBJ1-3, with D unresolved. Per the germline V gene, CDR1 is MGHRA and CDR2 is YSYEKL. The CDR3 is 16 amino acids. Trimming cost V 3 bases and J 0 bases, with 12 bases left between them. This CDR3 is CASSQRTDFSGNTIYF. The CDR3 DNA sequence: TGCGCCAGCAGCCAGAGGACGGACTTCTCTGGAAACACCATATATTTT.

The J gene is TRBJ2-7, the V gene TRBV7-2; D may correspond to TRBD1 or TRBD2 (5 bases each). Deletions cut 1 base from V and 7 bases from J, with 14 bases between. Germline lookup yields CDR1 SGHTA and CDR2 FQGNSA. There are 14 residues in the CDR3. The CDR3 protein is CASSLVGPSREQYF. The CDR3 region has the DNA TGTGCCAGCAGCTTAGTGGGACCCTCCAGGGAGCAGTACTTC.

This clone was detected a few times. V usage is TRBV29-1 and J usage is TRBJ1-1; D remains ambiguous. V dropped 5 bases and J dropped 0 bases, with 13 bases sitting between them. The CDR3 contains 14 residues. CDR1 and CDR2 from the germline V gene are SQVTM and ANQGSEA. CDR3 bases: TGCAGCGTTTCTCCGGGCCTAATGAACACTGAAGCTTTCTTT. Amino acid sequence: CSVSPGLMNTEAFF.

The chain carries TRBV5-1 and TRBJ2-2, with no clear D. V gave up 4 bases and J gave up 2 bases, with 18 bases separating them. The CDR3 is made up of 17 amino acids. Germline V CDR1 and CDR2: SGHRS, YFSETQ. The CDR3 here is CASSRLSLSTNTGELFF. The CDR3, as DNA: TGCGCCAGCAGCCGGCTATCCTTGTCTACTAACACCGGGGAGCTGTTTTTT.

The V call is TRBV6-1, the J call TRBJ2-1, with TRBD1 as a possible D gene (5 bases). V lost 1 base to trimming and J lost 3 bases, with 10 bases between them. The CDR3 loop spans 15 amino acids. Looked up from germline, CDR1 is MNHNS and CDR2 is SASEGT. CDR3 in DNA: TGTGCCAGCAGTGAAGGGACACCTTACTACAATGAGCAGTTCTTC. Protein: CASSEGTPYYNEQFF.

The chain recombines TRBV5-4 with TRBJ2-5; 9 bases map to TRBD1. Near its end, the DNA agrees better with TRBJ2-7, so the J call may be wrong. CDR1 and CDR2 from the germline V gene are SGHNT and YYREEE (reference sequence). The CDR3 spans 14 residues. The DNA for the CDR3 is TGTGCCAGCAGCTTAGGACAGGGGATGGACGAGCAGTACTTC. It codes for CASSLGQGMDEQYF.

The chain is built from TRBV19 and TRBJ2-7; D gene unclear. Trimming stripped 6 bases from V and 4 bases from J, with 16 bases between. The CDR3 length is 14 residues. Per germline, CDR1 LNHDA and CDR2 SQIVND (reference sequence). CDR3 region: CASSRDSRGYEQYF. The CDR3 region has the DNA TGTGCCAGTAGCCGCGACTCCCGTGGGTACGAGCAGTACTTC.

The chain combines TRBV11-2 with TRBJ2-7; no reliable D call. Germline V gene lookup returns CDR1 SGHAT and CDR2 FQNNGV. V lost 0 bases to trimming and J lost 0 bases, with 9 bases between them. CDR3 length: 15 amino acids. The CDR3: CASSLDARSSYEQYF. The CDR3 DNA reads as TGTGCCAGCAGCTTAGATGCAAGAAGCTCCTACGAGCAGTACTTC.

CDR3 in amino acids: CASSAGTSGSIRGTTDTQYF. CDR3 DNA sequence: TGTGCCAGCAGTGCCGGGACTAGCGGCTCAATTAGGGGTACCACAGATACGCAGTATTTT. The rearrangement links TRBV6-4 to TRBJ2-3; 11 nucleotides align to TRBD2. The CDR3 is 20 residues long. CDR1 is MRHNA, CDR2 SNTAGT, per germline. V gave up 4 bases and J gave up 2 bases; unmatched junction bases: 17.

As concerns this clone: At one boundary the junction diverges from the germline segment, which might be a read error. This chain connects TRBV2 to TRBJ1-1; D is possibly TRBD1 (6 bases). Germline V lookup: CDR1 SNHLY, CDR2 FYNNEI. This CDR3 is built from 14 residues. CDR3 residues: CTSSEEVGGTEAFF. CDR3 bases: TGTACCAGCAGTGAAGAGGTAGGGGGCACTGAAGCTTTCTTT.

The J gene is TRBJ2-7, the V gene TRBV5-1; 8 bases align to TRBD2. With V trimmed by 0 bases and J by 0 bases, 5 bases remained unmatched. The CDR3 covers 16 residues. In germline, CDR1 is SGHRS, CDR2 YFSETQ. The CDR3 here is CASSLVSGRGSYEQYF. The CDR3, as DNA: TGCGCCAGCAGCTTGGTAAGCGGGAGAGGCTCCTACGAGCAGTACTTC.